This is a list of T cell receptor beta chains from one sample in a study of T-cell memory formation after mild COVID-19. TCRdb recomputed calls from the 5' RACE reads with MiXCR, one row per CDR3 protein. The sample records 180,000 or so distinct CDR3 sequences, roughly 12% being singletons. The specimen was PBMCs or a T cell subset sorted from them (not recorded which). The source of these receptors is a man younger than 35 who had mild COVID-19 (a few samples of this study predate the infection). Cell type and time point are not known. CDR3s include the opening cysteine and the closing phenylalanine or tryptophan. A D gene is named only where the DNA matches it firmly. Clone size is not always given. Where it is, it says once, few, many or a class for expanded clones.

clone_size	v_call	d_call	j_call	cdr3_aa	cdr3_nt
few	TRBV5-1	.	TRBJ1-2	CASSFKDAAGYTF	TGCGCCAGCAGCTTTAAGGACGCGGCCGGCTACACCTTC
.	TRBV29-1	TRBD2	TRBJ2-1	CSVESASGASYNEQFF	TGCAGCGTTGAATCGGCTAGCGGGGCCTCCTACAATGAGCAGTTCTTC
few	TRBV4-1	.	TRBJ2-5	CASSYQGQYQETQYF	TGCGCCAGCAGCTACCAAGGGCAGTACCAAGAGACCCAGTACTTC
.	TRBV7-2	TRBD1	TRBJ1-2	CASSSDRGRWRGYTF	TGTGCCAGCAGCTCGGACAGGGGGCGGTGGAGGGGCTACACCTTC
many	TRBV12-3/TRBV12-4	.	TRBJ2-1	CASSLSSVNEQFF	TGTGCCAGCAGTTTAAGCTCTGTTAATGAGCAGTTCTTC
few	TRBV6-5	TRBD1	TRBJ2-2	CASSYRTGGTGELFF	TGTGCCAGCAGTTACCGTACAGGGGGCACCGGGGAGCTGTTTTTT
few	TRBV6-2/TRBV6-3	.	TRBJ1-6	CASSREDNSPLHF	TGTGCCAGCAGCAGGGAGGATAATTCACCCCTCCACTTT
few	TRBV25-1	TRBD1	TRBJ2-5	CASSDRASGTGSKETQYF	TGTGCCAGCAGTGATCGGGCGTCCGGGACAGGCTCGAAAGAGACCCAGTACTTC
many	TRBV7-9	.	TRBJ2-3	CARQGSSTDTQYF	TGTGCCAGACAGGGATCTAGCACAGATACGCAGTATTTT
.	TRBV5-1	TRBD2	TRBJ2-5	CASIEVAGGETQYF	TGCGCCAGCATCGAGGTAGCGGGGGGAGAGACCCAGTACTTC
few	TRBV5-1	.	TRBJ2-1	CASNQGYEQFF	TGCGCCAGCAACCAGGGGTATGAGCAGTTCTTC
few	TRBV7-9	TRBD1	TRBJ2-3	CASSYWTGPTDTQYF	TGTGCCAGCAGCTACTGGACAGGCCCCACAGATACGCAGTATTTT
.	TRBV5-6	TRBD1	TRBJ1-1	CASSRTGLSAFF	TGTGCCAGCAGCAGGACAGGGCTATCAGCTTTCTTT
.	TRBV7-2	.	TRBJ1-2	CASSPPGANGYTF	TGTGCCAGCAGCCCCCCAGGGGCTAATGGCTACACCTTC
.	TRBV7-2	.	TRBJ1-6	CASSSLFNSPLHF	TGTGCCAGCAGCTCCCTTTTTAATTCACCCCTCCACTTT
medium-sized	TRBV6-2/TRBV6-3	TRBD2	TRBJ2-5	CASSYEGGVETQYF	TGTGCCAGCAGTTACGAGGGAGGGGTAGAGACCCAGTACTTC
.	TRBV21-1	.	TRBJ2-5	CASSKVPLWRQETQYF	TGTGCCAGCAGCAAAGTGCCCCTCTGGCGGCAAGAGACCCAGTACTTC
many	TRBV9	.	TRBJ1-2	CASSVSGDYGYTF	TGTGCCAGCAGCGTATCAGGGGACTATGGCTACACCTTC
few	TRBV11-2	TRBD1	TRBJ1-1	CASSPFRDSLNTEAFF	TGTGCCAGCAGCCCCTTTCGGGACAGCTTGAACACTGAAGCTTTCTTT
.	TRBV20-1	.	TRBJ1-1	CSVAGDTEAFF	TGCAGTGTTGCAGGCGACACTGAAGCTTTCTTT
.	TRBV5-1	.	TRBJ2-7	CASSPTGTLDEQYF	TGCGCCAGCAGCCCGACAGGGACTCTGGACGAGCAGTACTTC
few	TRBV4-2	TRBD1	TRBJ1-2	CASSPGDRNYGYTF	TGTGCCAGCAGCCCAGGGGACAGAAACTATGGCTACACCTTC
.	TRBV7-2	TRBD2	TRBJ2-3	CASSRLAGGHSTDTQYF	TGTGCCAGCAGTAGACTAGCGGGGGGGCATAGCACAGATACGCAGTATTTT
few	TRBV5-4	TRBD1	TRBJ2-1	CASSLATGGSYNEQFF	TGTGCCAGCAGCTTGGCGACAGGGGGGAGTTACAATGAGCAGTTCTTC
.	TRBV7-6	TRBD2	TRBJ2-2	CASSPRSGGTVGELFF	TGTGCCAGCAGCCCCCGTAGCGGGGGGACGGTCGGGGAGCTGTTTTTT
few	TRBV5-6	TRBD1	TRBJ2-2	CASRPGTGDTGELFF	TGTGCCAGCAGGCCCGGGACAGGGGACACCGGGGAGCTGTTTTTT
few	TRBV11-1	.	TRBJ1-4	CASSRGSAGEKLFF	TGTGCCAGCAGCCGAGGGAGCGCGGGTGAGAAACTGTTTTTT
.	TRBV4-3	.	TRBJ2-5	CASSQESRPARETQYF	TGCGCCAGCAGCCAAGAAAGTCGCCCGGCGCGGGAGACCCAGTACTTC
many	TRBV12-3/TRBV12-4	.	TRBJ2-3	CASKGPGGVVDTQYF	TGTGCCAGCAAGGGTCCAGGAGGCGTAGTAGATACGCAGTATTTT
few	TRBV6-5	.	TRBJ2-2	CASGLGTGELFF	TGTGCCAGCGGACTTGGGACCGGGGAGCTGTTTTTT
many	TRBV28	.	TRBJ1-3	CASRDTNSGNTIYF	TGTGCCAGCCGGGACACCAACTCTGGAAACACCATATATTTT
few	TRBV20-1	.	TRBJ2-1	CSARPGSSYNEQFF	TGCAGTGCTAGACCAGGGTCGTCCTACAATGAGCAGTTCTTC
few	TRBV7-2	.	TRBJ2-2	CASSPRSGARNTGELFF	TGTGCCAGCAGCCCAAGGTCGGGGGCCCGGAACACCGGGGAGCTGTTTTTT
.	TRBV2	.	TRBJ2-5	CASSDRDRETQYF	TGTGCCAGCAGTGATCGGGATAGGGAGACCCAGTACTTC
few	TRBV12-3/TRBV12-4	TRBD2	TRBJ2-1	CASTLGLAPNNEQFF	TGTGCCAGCACCCTAGGACTAGCGCCGAACAATGAGCAGTTCTTC
.	TRBV4-3	.	TRBJ2-5	CASSQELTGGRAQYF	TGCGCCAGCAGCCAAGAGCTTACAGGGGGGAGGGCCCAGTACTTC
many	TRBV6-4	.	TRBJ2-3	CASSANGARDTQYF	TGTGCCAGCAGTGCAAACGGGGCAAGAGATACGCAGTATTTT
few	TRBV7-3	TRBD1	TRBJ2-3	CASSDGPRDRGNTQYF	TGTGCCAGCAGCGACGGACCGCGGGACAGGGGTAATACGCAGTATTTT
.	TRBV11-2	.	TRBJ1-5	CASSSGDYNQPQHF	TGTGCCAGCAGTTCAGGGGACTACAATCAGCCCCAGCATTTT
few	TRBV6-2/TRBV6-3	TRBD2	TRBJ2-4	CASRDRTGLAVAKNIQYF	TGTGCCAGCAGAGATAGAACCGGACTAGCGGTAGCCAAAAACATTCAGTACTTC
.	TRBV12-3/TRBV12-4	TRBD1	TRBJ1-5	CASSQTGFDQPQHF	TGTGCCAGCAGTCAGACAGGGTTTGACCAGCCCCAGCATTTT
many	TRBV7-6	TRBD1	TRBJ2-5	CASSLRGQPMSQYF	TGTGCCAGCAGCCTGAGGGGACAGCCTATGTCCCAGTACTTC
.	TRBV20-1	.	TRBJ1-5	CSAPTDSNQPQHF	TGCAGTGCTCCGACAGATAGCAATCAGCCCCAGCATTTT
few	TRBV7-9	.	TRBJ2-4	CASSLVAREIKNIQYF	TGTGCCAGCAGCTTAGTCGCCAGGGAGATAAAAAACATTCAGTACTTC
.	TRBV10-3	.	TRBJ1-5	CAIRGEGQPQHF	TGTGCCATCAGGGGAGAAGGTCAGCCCCAGCATTTT
many	TRBV6-6	.	TRBJ1-5	CASSPLSRAHSNQPQHF	TGTGCCAGCAGCCCCCTCTCCAGGGCTCATAGCAATCAGCCCCAGCATTTT
.	TRBV6-2/TRBV6-3	.	TRBJ2-5	CASSEGLRQETQYF	TGTGCCAGCAGCGAGGGACTCCGACAAGAGACCCAGTACTTC
.	TRBV12-5	TRBD1	TRBJ2-2	CASGFRAGGATGELFF	TGTGCTAGTGGTTTTAGGGCAGGGGGCGCAACCGGGGAGCTGTTTTTT
few	TRBV5-1	.	TRBJ2-2	CASSHTRGPGELFF	TGCGCCAGCAGCCATACACGGGGTCCGGGGGAGCTGTTTTTT
many	TRBV28	TRBD2	TRBJ2-2	CASSLGAGAGELFF	TGTGCCAGCAGTTTAGGAGCGGGAGCCGGGGAGCTGTTTTTT
.	TRBV2	.	TRBJ2-2	CASSETVKGAAGELFF	TGTGCCAGCAGTGAAACCGTAAAGGGTGCGGCCGGGGAGCTGTTTTTT
many	TRBV12-3/TRBV12-4	TRBD1	TRBJ1-1	CASSLMAGGTEAFF	TGTGCCAGCAGTTTAATGGCAGGGGGAACTGAAGCTTTCTTT
.	TRBV5-4	.	TRBJ2-3	CASSSPRERDTDTQYF	TGTGCCAGCAGCTCGCCCAGGGAAAGGGACACAGATACGCAGTATTTT